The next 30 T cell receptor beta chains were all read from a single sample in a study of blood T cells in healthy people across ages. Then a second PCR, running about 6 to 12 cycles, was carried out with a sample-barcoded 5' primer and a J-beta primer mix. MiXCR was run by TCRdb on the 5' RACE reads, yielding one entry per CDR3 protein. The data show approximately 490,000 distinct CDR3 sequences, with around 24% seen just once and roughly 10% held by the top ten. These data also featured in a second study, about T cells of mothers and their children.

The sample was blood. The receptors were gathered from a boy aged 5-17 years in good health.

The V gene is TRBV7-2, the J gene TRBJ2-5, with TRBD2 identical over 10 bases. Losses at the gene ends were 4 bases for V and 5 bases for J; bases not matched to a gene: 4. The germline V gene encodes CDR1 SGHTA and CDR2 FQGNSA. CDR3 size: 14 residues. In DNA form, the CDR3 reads TGTGCCAGCAGCTCGGGACTAGCGATGGAGACCCAGTACTTC. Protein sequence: CASSSGLAMETQYF.

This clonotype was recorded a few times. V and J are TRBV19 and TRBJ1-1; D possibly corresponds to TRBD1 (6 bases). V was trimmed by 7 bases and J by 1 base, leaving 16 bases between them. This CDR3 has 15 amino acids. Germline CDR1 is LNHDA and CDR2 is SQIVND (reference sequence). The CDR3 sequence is CASIAPTGRNTEAFF. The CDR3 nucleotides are TGTGCCAGTATTGCCCCGACAGGCCGGAACACTGAAGCTTTCTTT.

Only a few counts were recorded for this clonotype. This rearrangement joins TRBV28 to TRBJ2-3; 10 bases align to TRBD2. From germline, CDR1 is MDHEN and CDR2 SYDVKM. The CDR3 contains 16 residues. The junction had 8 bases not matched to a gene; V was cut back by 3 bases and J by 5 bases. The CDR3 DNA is TGTGCCAGCAGTTTGAGCCAGCGGGGGGGAGGAGATACGCAGTATTTT. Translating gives CASSLSQRGGGDTQYF.

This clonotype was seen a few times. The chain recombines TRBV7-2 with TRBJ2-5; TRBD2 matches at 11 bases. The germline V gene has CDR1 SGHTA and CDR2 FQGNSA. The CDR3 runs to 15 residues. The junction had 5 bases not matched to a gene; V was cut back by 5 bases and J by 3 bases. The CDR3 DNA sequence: TGTGCCAGCAGCCCTTCGGGACTAGCGGAAGAGACCCAGTACTTC. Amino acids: CASSPSGLAEETQYF.

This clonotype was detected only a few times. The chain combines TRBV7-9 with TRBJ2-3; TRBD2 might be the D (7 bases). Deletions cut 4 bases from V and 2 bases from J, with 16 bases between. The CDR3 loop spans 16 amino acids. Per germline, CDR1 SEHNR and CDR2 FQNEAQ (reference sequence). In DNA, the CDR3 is TGTGCCAGCAGCTCCCTAGGGGGGGGCGTCACAGATACGCAGTATTTT. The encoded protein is CASSSLGGGVTDTQYF.

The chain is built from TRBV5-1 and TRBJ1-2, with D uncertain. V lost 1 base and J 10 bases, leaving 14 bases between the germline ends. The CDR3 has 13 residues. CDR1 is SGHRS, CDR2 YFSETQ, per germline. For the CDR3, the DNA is TGCGCCAGCAGCTTGAATGGGGAAAGAGACTACACCTTC. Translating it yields CASSLNGERDYTF.

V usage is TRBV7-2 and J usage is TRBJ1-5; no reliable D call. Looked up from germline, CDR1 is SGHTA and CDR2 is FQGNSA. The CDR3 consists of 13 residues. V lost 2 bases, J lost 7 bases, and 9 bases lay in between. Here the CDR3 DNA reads TGTGCCAGCAGCTTAACGCTCGGGCAGCCCCAGCATTTT. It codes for CASSLTLGQPQHF.

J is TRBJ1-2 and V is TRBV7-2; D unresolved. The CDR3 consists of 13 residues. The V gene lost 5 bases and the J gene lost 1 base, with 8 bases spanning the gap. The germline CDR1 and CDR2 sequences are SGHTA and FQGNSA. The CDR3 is CASSLTDNYGYTF. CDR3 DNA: TGTGCCAGCAGCCTGACCGATAACTATGGCTACACCTTC.

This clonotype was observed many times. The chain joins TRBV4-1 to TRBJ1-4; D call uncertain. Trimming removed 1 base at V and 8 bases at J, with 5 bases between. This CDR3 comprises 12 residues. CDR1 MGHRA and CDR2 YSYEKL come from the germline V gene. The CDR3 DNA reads TGCGCCAGCAGCCAAGCGCAGGAAAAACTGTTTTTT. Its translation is CASSQAQEKLFF.

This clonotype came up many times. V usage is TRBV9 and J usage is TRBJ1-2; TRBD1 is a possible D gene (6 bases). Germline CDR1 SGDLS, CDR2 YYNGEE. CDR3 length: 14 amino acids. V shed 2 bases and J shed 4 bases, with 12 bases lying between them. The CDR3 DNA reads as TGTGCCAGCAGCGTTTTCACAGGGACCTATGGCTACACCTTC. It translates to CASSVFTGTYGYTF.

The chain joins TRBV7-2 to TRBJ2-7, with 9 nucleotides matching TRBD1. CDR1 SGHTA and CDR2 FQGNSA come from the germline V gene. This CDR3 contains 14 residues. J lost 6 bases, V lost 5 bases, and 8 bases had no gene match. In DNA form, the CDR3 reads TGTGCCAGCAGCGCCGGACAGGGGCGACTCGAGCAGTACTTC. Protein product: CASSAGQGRLEQYF.

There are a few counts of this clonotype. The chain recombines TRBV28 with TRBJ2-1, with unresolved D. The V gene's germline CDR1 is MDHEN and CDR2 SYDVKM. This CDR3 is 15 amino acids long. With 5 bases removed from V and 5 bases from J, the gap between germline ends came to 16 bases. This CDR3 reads CASSDRQVWDNEQFF. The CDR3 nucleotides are TGTGCCAGCAGTGATAGACAAGTTTGGGACAATGAGCAGTTCTTC.

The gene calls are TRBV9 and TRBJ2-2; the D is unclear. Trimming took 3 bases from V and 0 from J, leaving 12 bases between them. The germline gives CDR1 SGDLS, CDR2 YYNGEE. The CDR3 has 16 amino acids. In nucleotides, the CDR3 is TGTGCCAGCAGCGGAGGCCAGGAGACGAACACCGGGGAGCTGTTTTTT. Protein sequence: CASSGGQETNTGELFF.

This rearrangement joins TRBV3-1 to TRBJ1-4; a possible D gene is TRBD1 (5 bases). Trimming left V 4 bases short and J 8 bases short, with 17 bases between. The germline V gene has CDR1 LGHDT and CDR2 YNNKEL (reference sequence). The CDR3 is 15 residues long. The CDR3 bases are TGTGCCAGCAGCCCAACCTGGGGGGGGAACGAAAAACTGTTTTTT. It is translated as CASSPTWGGNEKLFF.

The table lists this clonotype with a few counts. The CDR3: CASTRDGTGTQYF. The CDR3 bases are TGTGCCAGTACCCGGGACGGGACGGGGACCCAGTACTTC. The rearrangement links TRBV6-2 or TRBV6-3 to TRBJ2-5; perhaps D is TRBD1 or TRBD2 (5 bases each). The CDR3 sequence is 13 residues long. Germline CDR1 reads MNHEY; CDR2 reads SVGEGT. Trimming stripped 9 bases from V and 7 bases from J, with 18 bases between.

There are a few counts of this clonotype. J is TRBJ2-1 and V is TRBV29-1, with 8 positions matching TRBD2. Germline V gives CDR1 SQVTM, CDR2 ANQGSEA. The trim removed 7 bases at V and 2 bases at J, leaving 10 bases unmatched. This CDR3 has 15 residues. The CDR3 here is CSARGGLGTYNEQFF. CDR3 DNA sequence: TGCAGCGCCCGAGGGGGACTAGGGACCTACAATGAGCAGTTCTTC.

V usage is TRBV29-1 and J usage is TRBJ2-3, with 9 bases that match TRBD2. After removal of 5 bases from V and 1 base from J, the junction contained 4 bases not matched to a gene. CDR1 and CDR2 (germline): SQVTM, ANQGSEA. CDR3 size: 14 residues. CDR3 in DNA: TGCAGCGTTAGGGGCGGGAGGGGCACAGATACGCAGTATTTT. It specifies CSVRGGRGTDTQYF.

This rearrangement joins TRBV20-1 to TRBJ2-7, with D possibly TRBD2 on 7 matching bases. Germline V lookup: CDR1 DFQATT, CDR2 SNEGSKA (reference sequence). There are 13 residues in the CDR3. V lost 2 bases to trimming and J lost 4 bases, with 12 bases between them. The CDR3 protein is CSARRGGKYEQYF. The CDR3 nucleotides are TGCAGTGCTAGAAGGGGGGGCAAATACGAGCAGTACTTC.

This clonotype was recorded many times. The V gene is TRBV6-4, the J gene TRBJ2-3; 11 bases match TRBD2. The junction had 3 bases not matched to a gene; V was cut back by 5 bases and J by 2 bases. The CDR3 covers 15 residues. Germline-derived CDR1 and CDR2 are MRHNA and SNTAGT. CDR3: CASSQLAGATDTQYF. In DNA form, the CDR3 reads TGTGCCAGCAGTCAACTAGCGGGAGCCACAGATACGCAGTATTTT.

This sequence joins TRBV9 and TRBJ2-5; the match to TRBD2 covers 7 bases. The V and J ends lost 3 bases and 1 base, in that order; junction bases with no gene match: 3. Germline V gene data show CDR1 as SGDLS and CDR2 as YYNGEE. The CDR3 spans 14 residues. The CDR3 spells CASSGSGFQETQYF. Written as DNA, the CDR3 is TGTGCCAGCAGCGGTAGCGGGTTCCAAGAGACCCAGTACTTC.

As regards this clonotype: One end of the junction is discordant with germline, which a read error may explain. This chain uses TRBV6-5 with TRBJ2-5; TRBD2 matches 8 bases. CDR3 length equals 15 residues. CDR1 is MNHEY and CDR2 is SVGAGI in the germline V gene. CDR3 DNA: TGTGCCGGCAGTTACGGCGGGGGGCCCCAAGAGACCCAGTACTTC. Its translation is CAGSYGGGPQETQYF.

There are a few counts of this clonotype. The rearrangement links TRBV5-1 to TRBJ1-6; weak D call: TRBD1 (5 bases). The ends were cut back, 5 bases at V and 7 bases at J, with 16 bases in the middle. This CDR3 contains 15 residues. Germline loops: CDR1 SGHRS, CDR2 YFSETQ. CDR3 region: CASSLGVAENSPLHF. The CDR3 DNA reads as TGCGCCAGCAGTTTAGGGGTGGCAGAAAATTCACCCCTCCACTTT.

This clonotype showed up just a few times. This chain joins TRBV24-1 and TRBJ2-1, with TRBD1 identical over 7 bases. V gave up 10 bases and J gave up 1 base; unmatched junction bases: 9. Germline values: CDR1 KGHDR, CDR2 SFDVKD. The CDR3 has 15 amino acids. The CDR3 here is CATAQRQGSYNEQFF. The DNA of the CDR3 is TGTGCCACGGCCCAACGACAGGGTTCCTACAATGAGCAGTTCTTC.

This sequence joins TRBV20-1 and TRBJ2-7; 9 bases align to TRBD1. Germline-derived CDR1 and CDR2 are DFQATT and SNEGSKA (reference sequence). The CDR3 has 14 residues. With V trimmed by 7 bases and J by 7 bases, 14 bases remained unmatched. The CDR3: CSVGRGQGSAEQYF. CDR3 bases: TGCAGTGTAGGTCGGGGACAGGGTTCGGCAGAGCAGTACTTC.

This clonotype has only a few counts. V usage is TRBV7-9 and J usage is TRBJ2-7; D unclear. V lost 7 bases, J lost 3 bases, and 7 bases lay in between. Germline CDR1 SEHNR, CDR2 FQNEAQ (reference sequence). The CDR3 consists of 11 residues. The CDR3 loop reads CASNLIYEQYF. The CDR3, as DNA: TGTGCCAGCAACCTTATCTACGAGCAGTACTTC.

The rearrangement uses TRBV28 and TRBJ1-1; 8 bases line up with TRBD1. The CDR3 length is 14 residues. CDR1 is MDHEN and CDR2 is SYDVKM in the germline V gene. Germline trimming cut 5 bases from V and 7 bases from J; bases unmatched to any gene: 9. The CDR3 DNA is TGTGCCAGCAGTAGCAGGGGGCTTCTTCTTGAAGCTTTCTTT. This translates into CASSSRGLLLEAFF.

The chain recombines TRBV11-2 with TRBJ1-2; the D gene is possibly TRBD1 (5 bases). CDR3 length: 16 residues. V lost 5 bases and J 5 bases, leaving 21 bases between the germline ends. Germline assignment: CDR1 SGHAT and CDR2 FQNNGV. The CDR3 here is CASSTPRGSILYGYTF. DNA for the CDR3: TGTGCCAGCAGCACACCCCGGGGGTCCATTTTGTATGGCTACACCTTC.

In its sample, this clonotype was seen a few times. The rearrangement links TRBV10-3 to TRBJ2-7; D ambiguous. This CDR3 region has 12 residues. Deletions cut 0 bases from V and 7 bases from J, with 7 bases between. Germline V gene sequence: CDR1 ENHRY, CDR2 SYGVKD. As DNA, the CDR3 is TGTGCCATCAGTGAGTCTCCTTTTGAGCAGTACTTC. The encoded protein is CAISESPFEQYF.

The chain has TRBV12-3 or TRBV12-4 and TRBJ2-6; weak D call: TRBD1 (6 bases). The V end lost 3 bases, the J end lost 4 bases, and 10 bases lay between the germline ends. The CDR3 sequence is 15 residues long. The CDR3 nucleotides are TGTGCCAGCAGTTTCCAGGGGATGGGGGCCAACGTCCTGACTTTC. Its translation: CASSFQGMGANVLTF.

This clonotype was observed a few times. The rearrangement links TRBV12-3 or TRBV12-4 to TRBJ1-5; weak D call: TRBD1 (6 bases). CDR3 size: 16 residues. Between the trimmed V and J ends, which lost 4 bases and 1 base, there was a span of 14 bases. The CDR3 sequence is CASSSGTTKSNQPQHF. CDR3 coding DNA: TGTGCCAGCAGTTCCGGGACAACAAAAAGCAATCAGCCCCAGCATTTT.